This passage covers 19 T cell receptor beta chains from one sample sequenced in a study of shared clonotypes between healthy human individuals. Measured with immunoSEQ multiplex PCR; TCRdb has only the in-frame clones, and not every one. The sample has approximately 640,000 clones, roughly 78% seen once. Sequencing used memory CD4+ T cells sorted from blood. Subset in this sample: CD45RA-negative fraction. The receptors stem from a woman in her thirties in good health.

The chain couples TRBV5-1 to TRBJ1-5, with 7 bases identical to TRBD1. In germline, CDR1 is SGHRS, CDR2 YFSETQ. V was clipped by 8 bases and J by 1 base; unmatched bases: 9. The CDR3 contains 15 residues. CDR3 DNA: TGCGCCAGTAAAACAGGGGTCGGAAGCAATCAGCCCCAGCATTTT. It specifies CASKTGVGSNQPQHF.

This clone was detected only a few times. This sequence joins TRBV6-6 and TRBJ1-5; D is possibly TRBD1 (5 bases). Trimming stripped 9 bases from V and 2 bases from J, with 11 bases between. The V gene's germline CDR1 is MNHNY and CDR2 SVGAGI (reference sequence). The CDR3 length is 13 residues. CDR3 in DNA: TGTGCCAGTGGAAGGGGAGGCAATCAGCCCCAGCATTTT. Amino acids: CASGRGGNQPQHF.

The V and J genes are TRBV18 and TRBJ2-1; no definite D call. The germline V gene encodes CDR1 KGHSH and CDR2 LQKENI. The CDR3 loop spans 13 amino acids. Trimming shortened V by 6 bases and J by 7 bases, and 13 bases separated the two germline ends. Here the CDR3 reads CASSSPAENEQFF. In nucleotides, the CDR3 is TGTGCCAGCTCGAGCCCAGCAGAGAATGAGCAGTTCTTC.

The genes are TRBV29-1 and TRBJ1-1; possible D gene TRBD1, 6 bases. The V gene lost 4 bases and the J gene lost 2 bases, with 14 bases spanning the gap. Germline CDR1 is SQVTM and CDR2 is ANQGSEA. This CDR3 comprises 14 residues. The CDR3 protein is CSVGLGGLNTEAFF. CDR3 nucleotides: TGCAGCGTTGGATTGGGGGGCCTAAACACTGAAGCTTTCTTT. Complete variable domain (other parts from reference TRBV29-1 and TRBJ1-1): SAVISQKPSRDICQRGTSLTIQCQVDSQVTMMFWYRQQPGQSLTLIATANQGSEATYESGFVIDKFPISRPNLTFSTLTVSNMSPEDSSIYLCSVGLGGLNTEAFFGQGTRLTVV.

This clone was seen a handful of times. Other DNA sequences in the sample encode the same CDR3. The chain recombines TRBV28 with TRBJ1-5; D remains ambiguous. Trimming shortened V by 6 bases and J by 5 bases, and 8 bases separated the two germline ends. The CDR3 consists of 12 residues. The germline gives CDR1 MDHEN, CDR2 SYDVKM. The CDR3 loop is CASSSTDQPQHF. CDR3 in DNA: TGTGCCAGCAGCAGTACAGATCAGCCCCAGCATTTT.

This clone has a single count. The rearrangement uses TRBV30 and TRBJ2-5; 8 bases are a match to TRBD1. The CDR3 spans 12 residues. Germline lookup yields CDR1 GTSNPN and CDR2 SVGIG (reference sequence). Trimming removed 5 bases from V and 5 bases from J; junction bases left unmatched: 4. The CDR3 is CAWAQGAETQYF. CDR3 nucleotides: TGTGCCTGGGCCCAGGGGGCGGAGACCCAGTACTTC.

The chain recombines TRBV5-5 with TRBJ2-5, with 13 bases lining up with TRBD2. The CDR3 is 15 residues long. The ends lost 4 bases at V and 5 bases at J; junction bases unmatched: 5. Germline V CDR1 and CDR2: SGHKS, YYEKEE (reference sequence). CDR3 nucleotide sequence: TGTGCCAGCAGCAGGACTAGCGGGAGACCGGAGACCCAGTACTTC. Its protein product is CASSRTSGRPETQYF.

There are a few counts of this clone. This rearrangement joins TRBV7-2 to TRBJ2-1; tentatively, D is TRBD2 (6 bases). CDR3 length equals 15 residues. Looked up from germline, CDR1 is SGHTA and CDR2 is FQGNSA. Trimming shortened V by 8 bases and J by 3 bases, and 17 bases separated the two germline ends. The DNA for the CDR3 is TGTGCCAGCGCGATCGGGAGTAGGCTCTACAATGAGCAGTTCTTC. As protein: CASAIGSRLYNEQFF.

Worth noting for this clone: The sample contains more than one DNA sequence encoding this CDR3. This chain uses TRBV5-1 with TRBJ1-2; D call uncertain. V lost 4 bases, J lost 2 bases, and 9 bases lay in between. This CDR3 is built from 13 residues. Germline CDR1 reads SGHRS; CDR2 reads YFSETQ. Here the CDR3 reads CASSLDGNYGYTF. The CDR3 coding sequence is TGCGCCAGCAGCCTGGACGGGAACTATGGCTACACCTTC.

This rearrangement joins TRBV28 to TRBJ2-7, with 8 bases identical to TRBD2. From germline, CDR1 is MDHEN and CDR2 SYDVKM. The CDR3 has 16 residues. The V segment lost 6 bases and the J segment 6 bases; nucleotides outside the gene matches: 16. This CDR3 reads CASSLGFGTRRSEQYF. CDR3 DNA sequence: TGTGCCAGCAGCCTAGGGTTCGGGACTAGAAGATCCGAGCAGTACTTC.

The chain carries TRBV5-1 and TRBJ2-2; TRBD1 matches 10 bases. V trimming: 3 bases; J trimming: 7 bases; junction bases outside the gene matches: 12. The CDR3 extends over 17 amino acids. The germline V gene has CDR1 SGHRS and CDR2 YFSETQ. The CDR3 reads CASSSYPTGGAHGELFF. CDR3 sequence (DNA): TGCGCCAGCAGCTCCTATCCGACAGGGGGCGCCCACGGGGAGCTGTTTTTT.

This clone has a count of ten or more. V and J are TRBV6-6 and TRBJ2-1, with D hard to call. The CDR3 sequence is 13 residues long. The V gene lost 2 bases and the J gene lost 5 bases, with 7 bases spanning the gap. The germline CDR1 and CDR2 sequences are MNHNY and SVGAGI (reference sequence). The CDR3 region is CASSYGGHNEQFF. The CDR3 nucleotides read TGTGCCAGCAGTTACGGTGGCCACAATGAGCAGTTCTTC.

This clone was detected once. The rearrangement uses TRBV9 and TRBJ2-1; maybe TRBD1 (6 bases). The ends were cut back, 1 base at V and 5 bases at J, with 13 bases in the middle. The length of the CDR3 is 15 residues. The germline CDR1 and CDR2 sequences are SGDLS and YYNGEE. CDR3: CASSVISGVHNEQFF. DNA for the CDR3: TGTGCCAGCAGCGTAATCTCAGGGGTCCACAATGAGCAGTTCTTC.

The chain has TRBV7-6 and TRBJ2-3, with 9 positions matching TRBD1. Germline loops: CDR1 SGHVS, CDR2 FNYEAQ. V gave up 5 bases and J gave up 5 bases; unmatched junction bases: 8. The CDR3 is 15 amino acids. Here the CDR3 reads CASSHRDREKDTQYF. The CDR3 nucleotides are TGTGCCAGCAGCCACCGGGACAGGGAGAAAGATACGCAGTATTTT. The whole variable domain, filled in from reference TRBV7-6 and TRBJ2-3, reads GAGVSQSPRYKVTKRGQDVALRCDPISGHVSLYWYRQALGQGPEFLTYFNYEAQQDKSGLPNDRFSAERPEGSISTLTIQRTEQRDSAMYRCASSHRDREKDTQYFGPGTRLTVL.

The rearrangement joins TRBV19 to TRBJ1-2, with TRBD1 matching over 7 bases. After removal of 1 base from V and 5 bases from J, the junction contained 7 bases not matched to a gene. This CDR3 region has 15 residues. Germline V gene data show CDR1 as LNHDA and CDR2 as SQIVND (reference sequence). CDR3 region: CASSIAGTAEYGYTF. Written as DNA, the CDR3 is TGTGCCAGTAGTATAGCTGGGACAGCTGAATATGGCTACACCTTC.

This chain uses TRBV11-3 with TRBJ1-1, with D perhaps matching TRBD1 (6 bases). Between the trimmed V and J ends, which lost 5 bases and 0 bases, there was a span of 16 bases. The CDR3 runs to 16 residues. Germline V gene sequence: CDR1 SGHNT, CDR2 YENEEA. The CDR3 region has the DNA TGTGCCAGCAGCCATCAACAGGGCCGAATGAACACTGAAGCTTTCTTT. Translated: CASSHQQGRMNTEAFF. Filled out from reference TRBV11-3 and TRBJ1-1, the complete variable domain reads EAGVVQSPRYKIIEKKQPVAFWCNPISGHNTLYWYLQNLGQGPELLIRYENEEAVDDSQLPKDRFSAERLKGVDSTLKIQPAELGDSAVYLCASSHQQGRMNTEAFFGQGTRLTVV.

The chain employs TRBV5-1 and TRBJ2-1; 10 bases are shared with TRBD2. The CDR3 has 15 amino acids. The germline V gene encodes CDR1 SGHRS and CDR2 YFSETQ. The junction had 3 bases not matched to a gene; V was cut back by 2 bases and J by 4 bases. CDR3 residues: CASSFTSGDYNEQFF. CDR3 nucleotides: TGCGCCAGCAGCTTCACTAGCGGGGATTACAATGAGCAGTTCTTC.

The chain carries TRBV6-5 and TRBJ1-4, with TRBD1 matching 10 bases. There are 14 residues in the CDR3. Per germline, CDR1 MNHEY and CDR2 SVGAGI. V shed 6 bases, J shed 5 bases, and the junction held 3 bases outside the gene matches. CDR3 amino acids: CASRGTGANEKLFF. The CDR3 coding sequence is TGTGCCAGCAGAGGGACAGGGGCCAATGAAAAACTGTTTTTT.

V and J are TRBV27 and TRBJ2-1; 7 bases fit TRBD1. The V gene end was trimmed by 6 bases and the J gene end by 2 bases; junction bases not matched to a gene: 4. CDR1 and CDR2 from the germline V gene are MNHEY and SMNVEV (reference sequence). The CDR3 runs 14 residues. CDR3 protein: CASRGQSPYNEQFF. DNA for the CDR3: TGTGCCAGCAGGGGACAGAGTCCCTACAATGAGCAGTTCTTC.